A selection of T cell receptor beta chains follows, all from one sample in a study of cytomegalovirus exposure and HLA in healthy donors. Clones were read by immunoSEQ multiplex PCR, and TCRdb kept only the in-frame ones, dropping some. The sample records under 150,000 clones, roughly 80% being singletons. Sequencing input: PBMCs. The receptors shown here come from a woman aged 40 to 50 in good health and CMV-seronegative. Both conserved end residues are part of each CDR3.

j_call: TRBJ1-1; v_call: TRBV7-9; cdr3_aa: CASSLIGGAGTEAFF
j_call: TRBJ1-1; v_call: TRBV6-5; cdr3_aa: CASSYGRKNTEAFF
j_call: TRBJ2-7; v_call: TRBV7-3; cdr3_aa: CASSQSGGTGDEQYF
j_call: TRBJ2-2; v_call: TRBV5-1; cdr3_aa: CASSIERGTGELFF
j_call: TRBJ2-3; v_call: TRBV4-2; cdr3_aa: CASSLGTGGEDTQYF
j_call: TRBJ1-2; v_call: TRBV27; cdr3_aa: CASSSSEDGYTF
j_call: TRBJ2-5; v_call: TRBV2; cdr3_aa: CASSGGLAHHQETQYF
j_call: TRBJ2-5; v_call: TRBV7-2; cdr3_aa: CASSLVARRETQYF
j_call: TRBJ1-2; v_call: TRBV6-1; cdr3_aa: CASSEWTGQGGYTF
j_call: TRBJ2-6; v_call: TRBV5-1; cdr3_aa: CASSRSGIQASGANVLTF
j_call: TRBJ1-4; v_call: TRBV10-3; cdr3_aa: CAISATGTGEEKLFF
j_call: TRBJ1-5; v_call: TRBV2; cdr3_aa: CASSTGGGQPQHF
j_call: TRBJ2-7; v_call: TRBV5-4; cdr3_aa: CASSRGGSEEQYF
j_call: TRBJ1-6; v_call: TRBV19; cdr3_aa: CASSPDRGLSPRRSNSPLHF
j_call: TRBJ1-6; v_call: TRBV6-7; cdr3_aa: CASSYPRDRNSPLHF
j_call: TRBJ2-1; v_call: TRBV11-2; cdr3_aa: CASSLDLGPYNEQFF
j_call: TRBJ2-7; v_call: TRBV2; cdr3_aa: CASSELSGNLLDEQYF
j_call: TRBJ1-6; v_call: TRBV9; cdr3_aa: CASTQGPRSPLHF
j_call: TRBJ1-4; v_call: TRBV6-1; cdr3_aa: CATAWTGLEKLFF
j_call: TRBJ2-1; v_call: TRBV18; cdr3_aa: CASSLLPQTGRRDNEQFF
j_call: TRBJ1-2; v_call: TRBV5-4; cdr3_aa: CASSLSAGENYGYPF
j_call: TRBJ1-1; v_call: TRBV27; cdr3_aa: CASSSHPRGREAFF
j_call: TRBJ2-1; v_call: TRBV15; cdr3_aa: CATSGDSYNEQFF
j_call: TRBJ1-2; v_call: TRBV7-9; cdr3_aa: CASSTAGFRYGYTF
j_call: TRBJ2-1; v_call: TRBV2; cdr3_aa: CASTDGGAYNEQFF
j_call: TRBJ2-7; v_call: TRBV6-1; cdr3_aa: CATPFGGNGEQYF
j_call: TRBJ2-1; v_call: TRBV4-3; cdr3_aa: CASSQDGVYNEQFF